This T cell receptor beta chain was captured by sequencing in a study of blood T cell repertoires in COVID-19. Original data processing: Nucleated cell number was recorded as an estimate derived from reference gene primer amplification. The repertoire was sequenced with immunoSEQ multiplex PCR; TCRdb's copy has only in-frame clones and lacks some. V and J calls and clone size come straight from that table; D and trimming were deduced from the DNA. The sample consists of more than 65,000 clones, approximately 84% of them appearing once. After removal of 4 bases from V and 3 bases from J, the junction contained 4 bases not matched to a gene. Germline CDR1 is MGHRA and CDR2 is YSYEKL. The CDR3 covers 15 residues.

The sequence was obtained from a man aged 60 to 69 with active or convalescent COVID-19. The sequencing sample was made of peripheral blood. V and J are TRBV4-1 and TRBJ1-5, with 9 bases matching TRBD1. The DNA of the CDR3 is TGCGCCAGCAGCCTTTGGACAGGGGACAATCAGCCCCAGCATTTT. Translated, it gives CASSLWTGDNQPQHF.